The 20 T cell receptor beta chains reported below all come from one sample, sequenced in a study of blood T cell repertoires in COVID-19. Here immunoSEQ multiplex PCR was the method, and the copy in TCRdb shows in-frame clones only, minus some. Of about 160,000 clones in the sample, 80% to 95% are singletons; the top ten hold about 5%. Material for sequencing was peripheral blood. These receptors were obtained from a woman in her forties or fifties with acute or convalescent COVID-19.

The chain has TRBV30 and TRBJ2-1; 11 bases line up with TRBD2. The CDR3 extends over 17 amino acids. Germline-derived CDR1 and CDR2 are GTSNPN and SVGIG (reference sequence). Unmatched junction bases numbered 10, after V lost 2 bases and J lost 4 bases. The CDR3 nucleotides are TGTGCCTGGAGTCCACTGGGGCGGACTAGCGGGTACAATGAGCAGTTCTTC. Protein sequence: CAWSPLGRTSGYNEQFF.

The chain recombines TRBV5-4 with TRBJ1-2; 8 bases align to TRBD1. CDR3 length: 13 amino acids. Germline assignment: CDR1 SGHNT and CDR2 YYREEE (reference sequence). Germline trimming cut 5 bases from V and 7 bases from J; bases unmatched to any gene: 7. The CDR3 reads CASSQGALGGYTF. The CDR3 region has the DNA TGTGCCAGCAGTCAGGGGGCGCTGGGTGGCTACACCTTC.

This chain joins TRBV6-5 and TRBJ1-2, with 7 positions matching TRBD1. The CDR3 length is 13 residues. V was clipped by 5 bases and J by 4 bases; unmatched bases: 4. From germline, CDR1 is MNHEY and CDR2 SVGAGI. Here the CDR3 reads CASSTRQGYGYTF. CDR3 nucleotides: TGTGCCAGCAGTACCCGACAGGGCTATGGCTACACCTTC.

This clone has a single count. The chain uses TRBV19 and TRBJ1-2; 7 nucleotides align to TRBD1. This CDR3 contains 13 residues. With V trimmed by 10 bases and J by 2 bases, 7 bases remained unmatched. Germline loops: CDR1 LNHDA, CDR2 SQIVND (reference sequence). CDR3 DNA: TGTGCCACCGCGACAGGGCCGAACTATGGCTACACCTTC. It yields the protein CATATGPNYGYTF.

This clone was picked up one time. V gene TRBV5-1 combines with J gene TRBJ2-5, with 8 bases fitting TRBD2. J was trimmed by 4 bases and V by 3 bases; bases with no gene match: 5. The CDR3 runs 14 residues. Germline V gene lookup returns CDR1 SGHRS and CDR2 YFSETQ. The CDR3 DNA is TGCGCCAGCAGCTCGAGCGGGGGAGGAGAGACCCAGTACTTC. This gives the protein CASSSSGGGETQYF. The full variable domain, its missing parts supplied by reference TRBV5-1 and TRBJ2-5, is KAGVTQTPRYLIKTRGQQVTLSCSPISGHRSVSWYQQTPGQGLQFLFEYFSETQRNKGNFPGRFSGRQFSNSRSEMNVSTLELGDSALYLCASSSSGGGETQYFGPGTRLLVL.

The genes are TRBV7-5 and TRBJ1-5. TRBV7-5 is labeled a pseudogene. This CDR3 region has 14 residues. The CDR3 DNA reads TGTGTCAGAAGCCCCAAGGAGGGGTCCATGCCCCAGCATTTT. It is translated as CVRSPKEGSMPQHF.

This clone was recorded a few times. The V call is TRBV2, the J call TRBJ2-1; 9 nucleotides match TRBD2. V trimming: 4 bases; J trimming: 11 bases; junction bases outside the gene matches: 3. Germline values: CDR1 SNHLY, CDR2 FYNNEI. This CDR3 spans 12 amino acids. The CDR3 is CASSGLAVKQFF. The CDR3 bases are TGTGCCAGCAGTGGACTAGCGGTAAAGCAGTTCTTC.

This rearrangement joins TRBV19 to TRBJ1-4; D is undetermined. The length of the CDR3 is 12 residues. CDR1 LNHDA and CDR2 SQIVND come from the germline V gene (reference sequence). V was trimmed by 5 bases and J by 3 bases, leaving 4 bases between them. The CDR3 DNA reads as TGTGCCAGTAGTTCAGCTAATGAAAAACTGTTTTTT. Translated, it gives CASSSANEKLFF.

This rearrangement joins TRBV23-1 to TRBJ2-7, with 9 bases lining up with TRBD1. TRBV23-1 carries the ORF label, with uncertain function. The CDR3 length is 19 residues. The junction had 15 bases not matched to a gene; V was cut back by 2 bases and J by 1 base. CDR3 sequence reads: CASSQKDGAGQGPSYEQYF. The CDR3 coding sequence is TGCGCCAGCAGTCAAAAAGATGGCGCGGGACAGGGCCCTTCCTACGAGCAGTACTTC.

The rearrangement uses TRBV19 and TRBJ1-1; tentative D call: TRBD1 (5 bases). The CDR3 sequence is 15 residues long. The V gene's germline CDR1 is LNHDA and CDR2 SQIVND (reference sequence). Trimming took off 1 base at V and 1 base at J, with 10 bases between the two ends. The CDR3 loop is CASSIGRGSNTEAFF. CDR3 sequence (DNA): TGTGCCAGTAGTATAGGTCGGGGGTCGAACACTGAAGCTTTCTTT.

The chain employs TRBV7-7 and TRBJ2-5; possibly TRBD1 for D (6 bases). The length of the CDR3 is 15 residues. Germline V gives CDR1 SSHAT, CDR2 FNYEAQ (reference sequence). Trimming cost V 5 bases and J 1 base, with 14 bases left between them. The CDR3 loop is CASSPGVGPQETQYF. The CDR3 DNA follows: TGTGCCAGCAGCCCAGGGGTTGGACCCCAAGAGACCCAGTACTTC.

CDR3 residues: CASSDQGTEAFF. The CDR3 bases are TGTGCCAGCAGTGACCAGGGAACTGAAGCTTTCTTT. The V gene is TRBV2, the J gene TRBJ1-1, with TRBD1 as a possible D gene (5 bases). CDR3 length equals 12 residues. The germline CDR1 and CDR2 sequences are SNHLY and FYNNEI. Deletions cut 3 bases from V and 5 bases from J, with 7 bases between.

The chain joins TRBV5-6 to TRBJ1-1; maybe TRBD1 (6 bases). CDR3 size: 13 residues. V gave up 0 bases and J gave up 3 bases, with 6 bases separating them. Germline CDR1 SGHDT, CDR2 YYEEEE. The CDR3 here is CASSLDRDTEAFF. CDR3 bases: TGTGCCAGCAGCTTGGACAGGGACACTGAAGCTTTCTTT.

This clone was seen a handful of times. The chain has TRBV5-1 and TRBJ2-5; D might be TRBD2 (6 bases). V was shortened by 4 bases and J by 4 bases, with 14 bases between the two germline ends. The germline CDR1 and CDR2 sequences are SGHRS and YFSETQ. This CDR3 comprises 14 residues. The CDR3: CASSLEGRGETQYF. The DNA for the CDR3 is TGCGCCAGCAGCCTCGAGGGGCGGGGAGAGACCCAGTACTTC.

This rearrangement joins TRBV5-1 to TRBJ1-1, with D perhaps matching TRBD1 (6 bases). The CDR3 runs to 15 residues. Germline values: CDR1 SGHRS, CDR2 YFSETQ. V was pared by 4 bases and J by 1 base, with 14 bases between. The CDR3 region is CASSPLQGTNTEAFF. The CDR3 coding sequence is TGCGCCAGCAGCCCCCTACAGGGAACGAACACTGAAGCTTTCTTT.

This clone was observed once. The genes are TRBV30 and TRBJ1-2; D is uncertain. The CDR3 covers 13 residues. CDR1 GTSNPN and CDR2 SVGIG come from the germline V gene (reference sequence). Trimming took 0 bases from V and 4 from J, leaving 9 bases between them. The CDR3: CAWSVAFSYGYTF. As DNA, the CDR3 is TGTGCCTGGAGTGTAGCCTTTAGCTATGGCTACACCTTC.

This chain uses TRBV28 with TRBJ1-1, with 7 bases lining up with TRBD1. CDR3 length: 12 residues. With 10 bases clipped from V and 5 bases from J, the junction kept 7 bases outside the gene matches. Germline lookup yields CDR1 MDHEN and CDR2 SYDVKM. CDR3 sequence (DNA): TGTGCCATCGGAACAGGGGAAACTGAAGCTTTCTTT. Its translation is CAIGTGETEAFF.

The genes are TRBV10-3 and TRBJ1-5, with 9 bases identical to TRBD1. The CDR3 covers 14 residues. CDR1 is ENHRY, CDR2 SYGVKD, per germline. The junction had 7 bases not matched to a gene; V was cut back by 10 bases and J by 3 bases. This chain's CDR3 is CATGTGFDNQPQHF. DNA for the CDR3: TGTGCCACCGGGACAGGGTTTGACAATCAGCCCCAGCATTTT.

The chain links TRBV7-9 to TRBJ1-1; the D is unclear. Germline lookup yields CDR1 SEHNR and CDR2 FQNEAQ (reference sequence). The length of the CDR3 is 13 residues. The V gene lost 1 base and the J gene lost 5 bases, with 8 bases spanning the gap. In DNA, the CDR3 is TGTGCCAGCAGCTTAGATCGGGGAACTGAAGCTTTCTTT. The encoded protein is CASSLDRGTEAFF.

This clone was seen just once. V and J are TRBV7-9 and TRBJ2-1; weak D call: TRBD1 (5 bases). V was shortened by 5 bases and J by 8 bases, with 16 bases between the two germline ends. Germline V CDR1 and CDR2: SEHNR, FQNEAQ (reference sequence). This CDR3 region has 14 residues. In DNA, the CDR3 is TGTGCCAGCAGCCCGGGTCAGGGTAGGTATGAGCAGTTCTTC. It translates to CASSPGQGRYEQFF. The full variable domain, its missing parts supplied by reference TRBV7-9 and TRBJ2-1, is DTGVSQNPRHKITKRGQNVTFRCDPISEHNRLYWYRQTLGQGPEFLTYFQNEAQLEKSRLLSDRFSAERPKGSFSTLEIQRTEQGDSAMYLCASSPGQGRYEQFFGPGTRLTVL.